This is a list of T cell receptor beta chains from one sample in a study of blood T cell repertoires in COVID-19. Only in-frame clones appear in the TCRdb table, and some are missing; sequencing was by immunoSEQ multiplex PCR. The repertoire holds about 260,000 clones, with approximately 82% as singletons. The sequenced sample was peripheral blood. The receptors derive from a woman of 80 years or more with acute or convalescent COVID-19. The CDR3 runs from the conserved cysteine through the conserved F or W. D genes are given only for firm matches. Part of the rows lack a size; the others show once, few, many or a class for expanded clones.

D gene: TRBD1; V gene: TRBV7-8; clone size: -; J gene: TRBJ2-7; CDR3 DNA: TGTGCCAGCAGCGCCCGACAGGGTAGCTCCTACGAGCAGTACTTC; CDR3 protein: CASSARQGSSYEQYF
D gene: TRBD1; V gene: TRBV28; clone size: once; J gene: TRBJ1-1; CDR3 DNA: TGTGCCAGCAGTTCGGACAGGCCACTGGAAGCTTTCTTT; CDR3 protein: CASSSDRPLEAFF
D gene: TRBD2; V gene: TRBV7-2; clone size: few; J gene: TRBJ2-1; CDR3 DNA: TGTGCCAGCAGCTTAGTATCGCCTAGCGGGAGCCTCTACAATGAGCAGTTCTTC; CDR3 protein: CASSLVSPSGSLYNEQFF
D gene: TRBD1; V gene: TRBV5-1; clone size: -; J gene: TRBJ2-1; CDR3 DNA: TGCGCCAGCAGCTTGGGGGCAGGGGGTCGCTGGTACAATGAGCAGTTCTTC; CDR3 protein: CASSLGAGGRWYNEQFF
D gene: -; V gene: TRBV5-1; clone size: -; J gene: TRBJ1-2; CDR3 DNA: TGCGCCAGCAGCTTGGATCAGGTTGGCTACACCTTC; CDR3 protein: CASSLDQVGYTF
D gene: -; V gene: TRBV6-2/TRBV6-3; clone size: -; J gene: TRBJ2-7; CDR3 DNA: TGTGCCAGCAGCGACCCGGGAACCTACGAGCAGTACTTC; CDR3 protein: CASSDPGTYEQYF
D gene: TRBD1; V gene: TRBV30; clone size: -; J gene: TRBJ2-5; CDR3 DNA: TGTGCCTGGAGTCAGGGACAGGGGCCATTCCAGTACTTC; CDR3 protein: CAWSQGQGPFQYF
D gene: TRBD2; V gene: TRBV4-2; clone size: -; J gene: TRBJ2-2; CDR3 DNA: TGTGCCAGCAGCCACGATGGAGTTAGCGGGAGTACCGGGGAGCTGTTTTTT; CDR3 protein: CASSHDGVSGSTGELFF
D gene: TRBD2; V gene: TRBV27; clone size: -; J gene: TRBJ2-1; CDR3 DNA: TGTGCCAGCTGCAAGATGGACGGGAGGGTCCTTGAGCAGTTCTTC; CDR3 protein: CASCKMDGRVLEQFF
D gene: TRBD1; V gene: TRBV2; clone size: -; J gene: TRBJ2-5; CDR3 DNA: TGTGCCAGCAGTGATTTTTGGGACAGGGGGATAGAGACCCAGTACTTC; CDR3 protein: CASSDFWDRGIETQYF
D gene: -; V gene: TRBV30; clone size: -; J gene: TRBJ2-5; CDR3 DNA: TGTGCCTGGAGTGTACTCCATGGAGGGCAAGAGACCCAGTACTTC; CDR3 protein: CAWSVLHGGQETQYF
D gene: TRBD2; V gene: TRBV4-1; clone size: few; J gene: TRBJ2-1; CDR3 DNA: TGCGCCAGCAGCCAAGAGGCGCGGGGGGCCTACAATGAGCAGTTCTTC; CDR3 protein: CASSQEARGAYNEQFF
D gene: -; V gene: TRBV2; clone size: few; J gene: TRBJ2-5; CDR3 DNA: TGTGCCAGCAGTGAAGTCGGGACACCACAAGAGACCCAGTACTTC; CDR3 protein: CASSEVGTPQETQYF
D gene: TRBD1; V gene: TRBV6-2/TRBV6-3; clone size: once; J gene: TRBJ1-4; CDR3 DNA: TGTGCCAGCAGTTACTCGAGGAACAGGGGGACTAATGAAAAACTGTTTTTT; CDR3 protein: CASSYSRNRGTNEKLFF
D gene: TRBD2; V gene: TRBV9; clone size: -; J gene: TRBJ2-1; CDR3 DNA: TGTGCCAGCAGCTCCGAGCGGGAGGGCCAGGGGGAGCAGTTCTTC; CDR3 protein: CASSSEREGQGEQFF
D gene: -; V gene: TRBV28; clone size: -; J gene: TRBJ1-2; CDR3 DNA: TGTGCCACCCTATACGGTCGGCAGGGGACGGACTATGGCTACACCTTC; CDR3 protein: CATLYGRQGTDYGYTF
D gene: -; V gene: TRBV12-3/TRBV12-4; clone size: -; J gene: TRBJ1-1; CDR3 DNA: TGTGCCAGCAGTTTACCCCGGGGTGGAGCTTTCTTT; CDR3 protein: CASSLPRGGAFF
D gene: TRBD1; V gene: TRBV5-4; clone size: few; J gene: TRBJ2-6; CDR3 DNA: TGTGCCAGCACGGCAGGGGGCTTAACTGGGGCCAACGTCCTGACTTTC; CDR3 protein: CASTAGGLTGANVLTF
D gene: -; V gene: TRBV24-1; clone size: -; J gene: TRBJ2-2; CDR3 DNA: TGTGCCACCAGTGACCCGACAGGTAGCACCGGGGAGCTGTTTTTT; CDR3 protein: CATSDPTGSTGELFF